Listed below are T cell receptor beta chains from one sample, sequenced in a study of CD8 T cells in ankylosing spondylitis. TCRdb reprocessed the 5' RACE reads with MiXCR, giving one entry per CDR3 protein. There are around 450,000 distinct CDR3 sequences in the sample; 26% occur only once, and about 1% lies in the top ten. The sequenced sample was blood, either unsorted or a sorted T cell fraction (not recorded which). The source of these receptors is a male donor with ankylosing spondylitis. Each CDR3 is given with its conserved first and last residue. D genes are given only for firm matches. Rows may omit the clone size; those that give it use once, few, many or a size class.

v_call	clone_size	j_call	d_call	cdr3_nt	cdr3_aa
TRBV29-1	few	TRBJ2-1	-	TGCAGCGTTGAAGACTTTACATGGGAGCAGTTCTTC	CSVEDFTWEQFF
TRBV12-3/TRBV12-4	-	TRBJ1-2	TRBD1	TGTGCCAGCACACCGTTGAGGGACAGGGGTCGGGGCTACACCTTC	CASTPLRDRGRGYTF
TRBV20-1	-	TRBJ2-4	TRBD2	TGCAGTGCTAGAAATGGCGGGTTAGCGGGAGCCAAAAACATTCAGTACTTC	CSARNGGLAGAKNIQYF
TRBV11-2	-	TRBJ2-4	TRBD1	TGTGCCAGCAGCTTAGTCTGGACAGGGAAAAACATTCAGTACTTC	CASSLVWTGKNIQYF
TRBV2	-	TRBJ2-3	TRBD2	TGTGCCAGCAGTGAAAGCGGGGGACTTGATACGCAGTATTTT	CASSESGGLDTQYF
TRBV12-3/TRBV12-4	-	TRBJ2-5	-	TGTGCCAGCAGTCACCCTCTTCAAGAGACCCAGTACTTC	CASSHPLQETQYF
TRBV6-2/TRBV6-3	few	TRBJ1-5	TRBD1	TGTGCCAGCAGCAAAGGACAGGGAACTAACCAGCCCCAGCATTTT	CASSKGQGTNQPQHF
TRBV3-1	few	TRBJ2-5	TRBD2	TGTGCCAGCAGCCAAGAAACTAGCGGGTTCCAAGAGACCCAGTACTTC	CASSQETSGFQETQYF
TRBV11-2	-	TRBJ1-5	-	TGTGCCAGCAGCCCAGGGTGGGGGTTTCAGCCCCAGCATTTT	CASSPGWGFQPQHF
TRBV5-1	few	TRBJ2-7	TRBD2	TGCGCCAGCAGCTTGGTGGGGCCGGGAGGAAGCGAGCAGTACTTC	CASSLVGPGGSEQYF